There are many counts of the clone carrying this T cell receptor beta chain. This sample is part of a study of T cells after yellow fever vaccination. The CDR3 loop spans 15 amino acids. V shed 0 bases and J shed 7 bases, with 11 bases lying between them. Looked up from germline, CDR1 is SGHRS and CDR2 is YFSETQ. In TCRdb, the 5' RACE reads were re-called with MiXCR into one record per CDR3 protein. The sample yields about 220,000 distinct CDR3 sequences, roughly 3.3% seen once. The J gene is TRBJ1-6, the V gene TRBV5-1, with D hard to call. The source material was CD4+ T cells sorted from PBMCs, sampled 10 days after the yellow fever booster vaccination. This receptor was obtained from a man in his late teens or twenties who received the YFV17D yellow fever vaccine. CDR3 loop: CASSLVSRANSPLHF. The CDR3 DNA reads TGCGCCAGCAGCTTGGTCTCAAGGGCCAATTCACCCCTCCACTTT.